This TCR beta chain was found in a study of blood T cell repertoires in COVID-19. Study in general: Sources were T cells, B-cell-depleted T cells, or PBMCs; the material itself was cDNA or gDNA.

As originally analysed: Amplification of reference gene primers was used by the study to estimate nucleated cell counts. Profiled with immunoSEQ multiplex PCR; TCRdb holds only in-frame clones, not every one. V, J and clone size were drawn from that table, and D and trimming were deduced from the DNA. Counted here are 150,000 to 200,000 clones, around 90% occurring once; the ten biggest clones make up approximately 6%. Between the trimmed V and J ends, which lost 6 bases and 3 bases, there was a span of 10 bases. Looked up from germline, CDR1 is SGHTS and CDR2 is YDEGEE. The CDR3 spans 12 residues. The source of this sequence is a man in his forties or fifties with active or convalescent COVID-19. Sequencing used peripheral blood. The rearrangement links TRBV5-8 to TRBJ2-7; D is unclear. The CDR3 sequence: CASNLLVYEQYF. CDR3 nucleotides: TGTGCCAGCAACCTGCTAGTCTACGAGCAGTACTTC.